What follows are 29 T cell receptor beta chains derived from one specimen sequenced in a study of shared clonotypes between healthy human individuals. Naive CD8 cells, CD45RO-negative and positively selected for CCR7, excluded terminally differentiated effector memory CD45RA+ cells. Clones were read by immunoSEQ multiplex PCR, and TCRdb kept only the in-frame ones, dropping some. Of around 1.9 million clones in the sample, about 93% are singletons; the top ten hold about 1.6%. Sequenced sample: naive CD8+ T cells from PBMCs. Receptors originate from a man aged 18 to 29 in good health. Some clones in this sample may be carry-over from other donors' samples.

This sequence joins TRBV9 and TRBJ2-1; D is unresolved. This CDR3 has 12 residues. CDR1 and CDR2 from the germline V gene are SGDLS and YYNGEE. Trimming took 3 bases from V and 9 from J, leaving 10 bases between them. The CDR3 bases are TGTGCCAGCAGCGAAAGTTGGAGTGAGCAGTTCTTC. This gives the protein CASSESWSEQFF.

V usage is TRBV4-2 and J usage is TRBJ2-1, with 12 positions matching TRBD2. CDR1 and CDR2 (germline): LGHNA, YNFKEQ. The CDR3 runs 16 residues. With V trimmed by 3 bases and J by 8 bases, 8 bases remained unmatched. CDR3 nucleotides: TGTGCCAGCAGCCAGGAGCTAGCGGGAGGGCCGGATGAGCAGTTCTTC. Residues: CASSQELAGGPDEQFF.

The J gene is TRBJ1-1, the V gene TRBV2; unclear D gene. From germline, CDR1 is SNHLY and CDR2 FYNNEI. V was pared by 0 bases and J by 0 bases, with 11 bases between. The CDR3 runs to 16 residues. The CDR3, as DNA: TGTGCCAGCAGTGAAGCGCTTACGGGGTTGAACACTGAAGCTTTCTTT. This gives the protein CASSEALTGLNTEAFF.

The V call is TRBV4-2, the J call TRBJ2-7; 11 bases are shared with TRBD1. The CDR3 is 14 amino acids. V dropped 6 bases and J dropped 9; count of bases not matched to a gene: 10. Per the germline V gene, CDR1 is LGHNA and CDR2 is YNFKEQ. CDR3 DNA sequence: TGTGCCAGCAGTCCCGGACAGGGGGCTGGGGTGCAGTACTTC. Residues: CASSPGQGAGVQYF.

Comments on this clone: Other DNA sequences in the same sample also yield this CDR3. The rearrangement joins TRBV19 to TRBJ2-7; D gene ambiguous. Germline V gives CDR1 LNHDA, CDR2 SQIVND (reference sequence). The CDR3 has 14 residues. The ends were cut back, 1 base at V and 2 bases at J, with 9 bases in the middle. This chain's CDR3 is CASSIGGGPYEQYF. The CDR3 coding sequence is TGTGCCAGTAGTATAGGAGGCGGACCCTACGAGCAGTACTTC.

This rearrangement joins TRBV27 to TRBJ2-7; D is possibly TRBD1 (5 bases). V was shortened by 4 bases and J by 1 base, with 11 bases between the two germline ends. CDR3 length: 14 amino acids. The germline V gene encodes CDR1 MNHEY and CDR2 SMNVEV (reference sequence). The CDR3 sequence: CASSWGPPSYEQYF. CDR3 coding DNA: TGTGCCAGCAGTTGGGGCCCGCCATCCTACGAGCAGTACTTC.

The chain couples TRBV28 to TRBJ2-7; no firm D call. V lost 3 bases and J 5 bases, leaving 8 bases between the germline ends. The CDR3 length is 12 residues. CDR1 is MDHEN, CDR2 SYDVKM, per germline. Written as DNA, the CDR3 is TGTGCCAGCAGTTTGAGGCTCGACGAGCAGTACTTC. Encoded protein: CASSLRLDEQYF. Full variable domain (outside the CDR3, taken from reference TRBV28 and TRBJ2-7): DVKVTQSSRYLVKRTGEKVFLECVQDMDHENMFWYRQDPGLGLRLIYFSYDVKMKEKGDIPEGYSVSREKKERFSLILESASTNQTSMYLCASSLRLDEQYFGPGTRLTVT.

This chain uses TRBV27 with TRBJ1-1; the D gene is possibly TRBD1 (6 bases). V was shortened by 1 base and J by 0 bases, with 12 bases between the two germline ends. Per germline, CDR1 MNHEY and CDR2 SMNVEV (reference sequence). The CDR3 sequence is 16 residues long. This CDR3 is CASSLFAGALNTEAFF. CDR3 nucleotides: TGTGCCAGCAGTTTATTTGCAGGGGCCCTGAACACTGAAGCTTTCTTT.

The chain combines TRBV30 with TRBJ2-2; no reliable D call. V lost 5 bases, J lost 5 bases, and 6 bases lay in between. Germline loops: CDR1 GTSNPN, CDR2 SVGIG (reference sequence). The CDR3 length is 11 residues. The CDR3 DNA follows: TGTGCCTGGGGCCCGACCGGGGAGCTGTTTTTT. Translating gives CAWGPTGELFF.

The chain employs TRBV6-1 and TRBJ1-1; perhaps TRBD1 as D (5 bases). The CDR3 spans 13 residues. V was trimmed by 10 bases and J by 4 bases, leaving 16 bases between them. Germline-derived CDR1 and CDR2 are MNHNS and SASEGT. For the CDR3, the DNA is TGTGCCACAGGTGGCAGGGTCAGCACTGAAGCTTTCTTT. It translates to CATGGRVSTEAFF.

The V gene is TRBV11-2, the J gene TRBJ2-5; unclear D gene. Germline V lookup: CDR1 SGHAT, CDR2 FQNNGV. Trimming shortened V by 6 bases and J by 3 bases, and 20 bases separated the two germline ends. The CDR3 extends over 16 amino acids. CDR3 amino acids: CASSIVSVLPEETQYF. The CDR3, as DNA: TGTGCCAGCAGTATTGTTTCAGTACTTCCGGAAGAGACCCAGTACTTC.

The chain links TRBV28 to TRBJ2-1; 11 bases line up with TRBD2. Unmatched junction bases numbered 16, after V lost 3 bases and J lost 12 bases. This CDR3 has 17 amino acids. Germline loops: CDR1 MDHEN, CDR2 SYDVKM. CDR3 sequence reads: CASSFGGLADPLVGQFF. CDR3 nucleotides: TGTGCCAGCAGTTTTGGGGGACTAGCGGACCCCTTAGTCGGGCAGTTCTTC. Supplemented by reference TRBV28 and TRBJ2-1, the full variable domain reads DVKVTQSSRYLVKRTGEKVFLECVQDMDHENMFWYRQDPGLGLRLIYFSYDVKMKEKGDIPEGYSVSREKKERFSLILESASTNQTSMYLCASSFGGLADPLVGQFFGPGTRLTVL.

The chain recombines TRBV19 with TRBJ2-7; D is perhaps TRBD2 (5 bases). The CDR3 covers 14 residues. CDR1 is LNHDA and CDR2 is SQIVND in the germline V gene (reference sequence). Deletions cut 3 bases from V and 3 bases from J, with 12 bases between. CDR3 region: CASSIRGPHYEQYF. Here the CDR3 DNA reads TGTGCCAGTAGTATTCGCGGGCCCCACTACGAGCAGTACTTC.

The J gene is TRBJ1-3, the V gene TRBV19; the D is unclear. The V gene's germline CDR1 is LNHDA and CDR2 SQIVND (reference sequence). Trimming stripped 5 bases from V and 0 bases from J, with 8 bases between. The CDR3 consists of 14 residues. The CDR3 nucleotides read TGTGCCAGTAGTGAGGAGCTCTCTGGAAACACCATATATTTT. Protein: CASSEELSGNTIYF.

The rearrangement joins TRBV13 to TRBJ2-5; 10 nucleotides align to TRBD1. Germline V CDR1 and CDR2: PRHDT, FYEKMQ (reference sequence). This CDR3 region has 16 residues. V lost 5 bases, J lost 5 bases, and 11 bases stayed unmatched. CDR3 sequence: CASSPQGQGYWETQYF. The CDR3 bases are TGTGCCAGCAGCCCCCAGGGACAGGGGTATTGGGAGACCCAGTACTTC. Full variable domain (remainder filled in from reference TRBV13 and TRBJ2-5): AAGVIQSPRHLIKEKRETATLKCYPIPRHDTVYWYQQGPGQDPQFLISFYEKMQSDKGSIPDRFSAQQFSDYHSELNMSSLELGDSALYFCASSPQGQGYWETQYFGPGTRLLVL.

This chain connects TRBV19 to TRBJ1-1, with 8 bases lining up with TRBD1. Germline V gives CDR1 LNHDA, CDR2 SQIVND (reference sequence). This CDR3 comprises 16 residues. Trimming removed 3 bases from V and 0 bases from J; junction bases left unmatched: 6. The CDR3 DNA follows: TGTGCCAGTAGTATTACCTGGACAGGGATGAACACTGAAGCTTTCTTT. It translates to CASSITWTGMNTEAFF. The full variable domain, its missing parts supplied by reference TRBV19 and TRBJ1-1, is DGGITQSPKYLFRKEGQNVTLSCEQNLNHDAMYWYRQDPGQGLRLIYYSQIVNDFQKGDIAEGYSVSREKKESFPLTVTSAQKNPTAFYLCASSITWTGMNTEAFFGQGTRLTVV.

This chain links TRBV7-6 with TRBJ2-7; TRBD1 aligns across 8 bases. The germline CDR1 and CDR2 sequences are SGHVS and FNYEAQ. The CDR3 extends over 16 amino acids. V shed 0 bases, J shed 0 bases, and the junction held 4 bases outside the gene matches. CDR3 sequence: CASSLAPGGFSYEQYF. CDR3 DNA: TGTGCCAGCAGCTTAGCCCCAGGGGGCTTCTCCTACGAGCAGTACTTC. The full variable domain, in which reference TRBV7-6 and TRBJ2-7 provide the parts outside the CDR3, is GAGVSQSPRYKVTKRGQDVALRCDPISGHVSLYWYRQALGQGPEFLTYFNYEAQQDKSGLPNDRFSAERPEGSISTLTIQRTEQRDSAMYRCASSLAPGGFSYEQYFGPGTRLTVT.

V is TRBV28 and J is TRBJ2-7; a possible D gene is TRBD1 (6 bases). This CDR3 comprises 16 residues. Trimming cost V 6 bases and J 0 bases, with 18 bases left between them. Looked up from germline, CDR1 is MDHEN and CDR2 is SYDVKM. DNA for the CDR3: TGTGCCAGCAGCCGTCCGGGACATTTCAGCTCCTACGAGCAGTACTTC. Translated, it gives CASSRPGHFSSYEQYF.

V and J are TRBV4-3 and TRBJ1-4; D remains unclear. The germline CDR1 and CDR2 sequences are LGHNA and YSLEER. CDR3 length equals 13 residues. The ends were cut back, 0 bases at V and 8 bases at J, with 7 bases in the middle. The CDR3 bases are TGCGCCAGCAGCCAAGATGATTGGGAAAAACTGTTTTTT. Translated: CASSQDDWEKLFF.

This sequence joins TRBV18 and TRBJ2-3, with D perhaps matching TRBD1 (6 bases). The CDR3 is made up of 14 amino acids. Germline-derived CDR1 and CDR2 are KGHSH and LQKENI. The germline V and J ends were trimmed by 1 base and 4 bases, with 9 bases remaining between them. The CDR3 nucleotides are TGTGCCAGCTCACCACTGAGGACAGCAGATACGCAGTATTTT. This encodes CASSPLRTADTQYF.

Of note for this clone: In the same sample, other DNA sequences code for this CDR3. The gene calls are TRBV19 and TRBJ2-7; 9 bases are a match to TRBD2. With V trimmed by 6 bases and J by 2 bases, 2 bases remained unmatched. Germline assignment: CDR1 LNHDA and CDR2 SQIVND (reference sequence). There are 13 residues in the CDR3. The CDR3 bases are TGTGCCAGTAGGGCTAGCGGGGCCTACGAGCAGTACTTC. Residues: CASRASGAYEQYF.

CDR3 in DNA: TGTGCCAGCAGCCCTGGCCTTAGCGGGAGCGAGCAGTACTTC. Translating gives CASSPGLSGSEQYF. The rearrangement uses TRBV11-2 and TRBJ2-7; 9 positions match TRBD2. The CDR3 covers 14 residues. J gave up 6 bases and V 5 bases, and 8 bases lay outside the gene matches. CDR1 is SGHAT, CDR2 FQNNGV, per germline.

This chain connects TRBV28 to TRBJ2-7; 11 bases are shared with TRBD1. J lost 5 bases, V lost 7 bases, and 13 bases had no gene match. CDR3 length equals 16 residues. The V gene's germline CDR1 is MDHEN and CDR2 SYDVKM. The CDR3, as DNA: TGTGCCAGCATTCCGTCCCGGGACAGGGGGTTGCACGAGCAGTACTTC. The encoded protein is CASIPSRDRGLHEQYF.

The chain uses TRBV7-6 and TRBJ2-3; D might be TRBD1 or TRBD2, each matching 5 bases. The germline V and J ends were trimmed by 0 bases and 8 bases, with 12 bases remaining between them. CDR3 length equals 14 residues. Germline values: CDR1 SGHVS, CDR2 FNYEAQ. In DNA form, the CDR3 reads TGTGCCAGCAGCTTAGCTATACGGGACCTTACGCAGTATTTT. Its protein is CASSLAIRDLTQYF.

The chain is built from TRBV28 and TRBJ2-5; 9 bases map to TRBD1. V gave up 2 bases and J gave up 4 bases; unmatched junction bases: 17. This CDR3 spans 19 amino acids. Germline-derived CDR1 and CDR2 are MDHEN and SYDVKM. DNA of the CDR3: TGTGCCAGCAGTTTACAAGCGGAAGAAGCGGGACAGGGAAGAGAGACCCAGTACTTC. Translating it yields CASSLQAEEAGQGRETQYF.

This clone was found a few times. The chain recombines TRBV7-6 with TRBJ2-7, with 12 positions matching TRBD2. With 0 bases clipped from V and 6 bases from J, the junction kept 3 bases outside the gene matches. Germline-derived CDR1 and CDR2 are SGHVS and FNYEAQ. This CDR3 comprises 15 residues. The CDR3: CASSLAASGRGEQYF. DNA for the CDR3: TGTGCCAGCAGCTTAGCGGCTAGCGGGAGGGGCGAGCAGTACTTC.

The rearrangement joins TRBV7-2 to TRBJ2-7; D is possibly TRBD1 or TRBD2 (6 bases each). This CDR3 has 18 residues. In germline, CDR1 is SGHTA, CDR2 FQGNSA. Trimming took 1 base from V and 0 from J, leaving 19 bases between them. DNA of the CDR3: TGTGCCAGCAGCTTAGTAGGAGGGGGTAGGGGGAACTCCTACGAGCAGTACTTC. Protein sequence: CASSLVGGGRGNSYEQYF.

The chain couples TRBV27 to TRBJ2-2; 12 bases map to TRBD2. The germline V gene encodes CDR1 MNHEY and CDR2 SMNVEV (reference sequence). Germline trimming cut 6 bases from V and 11 bases from J; bases unmatched to any gene: 10. This CDR3 is built from 15 residues. CDR3 coding DNA: TGTGCCAGCAGAGGGACTAGCGGGCCACCTATAGAGCTGTTTTTT. It specifies CASRGTSGPPIELFF.

The genes are TRBV7-9 and TRBJ2-7; 7 bases line up with TRBD2. Germline CDR1 is SEHNR and CDR2 is FQNEAQ (reference sequence). V lost 3 bases, J lost 2 bases, and 7 bases stayed unmatched. The CDR3 runs to 15 residues. The CDR3 DNA is TGTGCCAGCAGCTTCCCTAGCGGAGGAACCTACGAGCAGTACTTC. It encodes CASSFPSGGTYEQYF.